The next 32 T cell receptor beta chains were all read from a single sample in a study of blood T cell repertoires in COVID-19. Some clones are missing from TCRdb's copy, which holds only in-frame ones; the method was immunoSEQ multiplex PCR. This table has approximately 47,000 clones, about 84% appearing once. Sequenced sample: peripheral blood. These receptors all come from a woman between 55 and 75 years old with acute or convalescent COVID-19.

This chain joins TRBV5-1 and TRBJ1-1, with a weak D call TRBD1 (5 bases). From germline, CDR1 is SGHRS and CDR2 YFSETQ. V lost 0 bases, J lost 2 bases, and 11 bases lay in between. The CDR3 has 15 residues. This chain's CDR3 is CASSLEGRVNTEAFF. The CDR3 DNA reads as TGCGCCAGCAGCTTGGAGGGCAGGGTCAACACTGAAGCTTTCTTT. Based on the CDR3 plus reference TRBV5-1 and TRBJ1-1, the full variable domain is KAGVTQTPRYLIKTRGQQVTLSCSPISGHRSVSWYQQTPGQGLQFLFEYFSETQRNKGNFPGRFSGRQFSNSRSEMNVSTLELGDSALYLCASSLEGRVNTEAFFGQGTRLTVV.

The rearrangement uses TRBV5-1 and TRBJ2-7; 13 positions match TRBD2. The trim removed 0 bases at V and 12 bases at J, leaving 3 bases unmatched. CDR3 length equals 13 residues. CDR1 SGHRS and CDR2 YFSETQ come from the germline V gene. In nucleotides, the CDR3 is TGCGCCAGCAGCTTGGGGACTAGCGGGGGCTTGTACTTC. This codes for CASSLGTSGGLYF.

V usage is TRBV19 and J usage is TRBJ1-2, with D perhaps TRBD1 (5 bases). Germline V lookup: CDR1 LNHDA, CDR2 SQIVND (reference sequence). With 7 bases removed from V and 3 bases from J, the gap between germline ends came to 15 bases. The CDR3 has 14 residues. CDR3 sequence reads: CASTGGALHYGYTF. The CDR3 bases are TGTGCCAGTACGGGTGGGGCACTTCACTATGGCTACACCTTC.

The gene calls are TRBV28 and TRBJ2-1; 7 nucleotides agree with TRBD2. The CDR3 length is 14 residues. CDR1 and CDR2 (germline): MDHEN, SYDVKM. With 3 bases clipped from V and 1 base from J, the junction kept 0 bases outside the gene matches. CDR3 residues: CASSLGGSYNEQFF. The CDR3 bases are TGTGCCAGCAGTTTGGGGGGGTCCTACAATGAGCAGTTCTTC. The full variable domain, rest sourced from reference TRBV28 and TRBJ2-1, is DVKVTQSSRYLVKRTGEKVFLECVQDMDHENMFWYRQDPGLGLRLIYFSYDVKMKEKGDIPEGYSVSREKKERFSLILESASTNQTSMYLCASSLGGSYNEQFFGPGTRLTVL.

This clone has just one count. The chain recombines TRBV19 with TRBJ1-5; maybe TRBD1 (5 bases). CDR3 length equals 17 residues. CDR1 and CDR2 (germline): LNHDA, SQIVND (reference sequence). With 7 bases removed from V and 0 bases from J, the gap between germline ends came to 19 bases. The CDR3 DNA sequence: TGTGCCAGTACGGGCAGGGATTCGTCTTATAGCAATCAGCCCCAGCATTTT. Protein sequence: CASTGRDSSYSNQPQHF. Complete variable domain (other parts from reference TRBV19 and TRBJ1-5): DGGITQSPKYLFRKEGQNVTLSCEQNLNHDAMYWYRQDPGQGLRLIYYSQIVNDFQKGDIAEGYSVSREKKESFPLTVTSAQKNPTAFYLCASTGRDSSYSNQPQHFGDGTRLSIL.

V and J are TRBV5-4 and TRBJ1-2, with 9 bases aligning to TRBD1. CDR1 and CDR2 (germline): SGHNT, YYREEE (reference sequence). The trim removed 0 bases at V and 7 bases at J, leaving 4 bases unmatched. The CDR3 has 14 residues. This CDR3 reads CASSLGTGALGYTF. DNA for the CDR3: TGTGCCAGCAGCTTGGGGACAGGGGCCCTTGGCTACACCTTC.

V and J are TRBV6-5 and TRBJ1-2; the D gene is possibly TRBD1 (6 bases). The CDR3 has 13 amino acids. The V end lost 8 bases, the J end lost 4 bases, and 14 bases lay between the germline ends. CDR1 is MNHEY, CDR2 SVGAGI, per germline. This CDR3 is CASRAGETYGYTF. The CDR3 DNA is TGTGCCAGCCGGGCAGGGGAGACCTATGGCTACACCTTC.

The rearrangement links TRBV18 to TRBJ1-1, with 7 bases identical to TRBD1. This CDR3 has 15 residues. Germline-derived CDR1 and CDR2 are KGHSH and LQKENI. J was trimmed by 0 bases and V by 8 bases; bases with no gene match: 9. The CDR3 bases are TGTGCCAGCACGCCACGACAGGGTCTGAACACTGAAGCTTTCTTT. Its translation is CASTPRQGLNTEAFF.

This chain uses TRBV19 with TRBJ1-1; 8 positions agree with TRBD1. Looked up from germline, CDR1 is LNHDA and CDR2 is SQIVND (reference sequence). V lost 5 bases and J lost 1; bases outside the gene matches: 3. The CDR3 runs 14 residues. CDR3 region: CASSFGTGNTEAFF. As DNA, the CDR3 is TGTGCCAGTAGTTTCGGGACAGGGAACACTGAAGCTTTCTTT.

This clone has just one count. J is TRBJ2-3 and V is TRBV5-1; 10 positions agree with TRBD2. This CDR3 contains 14 residues. V shed 2 bases, J shed 4 bases, and the junction held 1 base outside the gene matches. Germline CDR1 and CDR2: SGHRS and YFSETQ. The CDR3 nucleotides read TGCGCCAGCAGCTTTAGCGGGAGGCCAGATACGCAGTATTTT. Translated: CASSFSGRPDTQYF. The whole variable domain, remainder taken from reference TRBV5-1 and TRBJ2-3, is KAGVTQTPRYLIKTRGQQVTLSCSPISGHRSVSWYQQTPGQGLQFLFEYFSETQRNKGNFPGRFSGRQFSNSRSEMNVSTLELGDSALYLCASSFSGRPDTQYFGPGTRLTVL.

The V gene is TRBV15, the J gene TRBJ1-2; perhaps TRBD1 as D (5 bases). From germline, CDR1 is LNHNV and CDR2 YYDKDF (reference sequence). The CDR3 contains 14 residues. V shed 3 bases and J shed 4 bases, with 12 bases lying between them. The CDR3 spells CATSRSGGVYGYTF. In nucleotides, the CDR3 is TGTGCCACCAGCAGGAGCGGGGGGGTCTATGGCTACACCTTC.

This chain joins TRBV6-6 and TRBJ2-7; tentative D call: TRBD1 (6 bases). The CDR3 is 13 amino acids. V shed 6 bases and J shed 1 base, with 10 bases lying between them. Germline CDR1 and CDR2: MNHNY and SVGAGI (reference sequence). The CDR3 reads CASSSGQSYEQYF. The DNA for the CDR3 is TGTGCCAGCAGCTCCGGACAGTCCTACGAGCAGTACTTC.

V usage is TRBV3-1 (or the pseudogene TRBV3-2) and J usage is TRBJ2-3; 9 bases match TRBD1. Losses at the gene ends were 3 bases for V and 5 bases for J; bases not matched to a gene: 9. CDR3 length equals 16 residues. The germline CDR1 and CDR2 sequences are LGHDT and YNNKEL (reference sequence). CDR3: CASSHWTGEARDTQYF. The CDR3 DNA reads as TGTGCCAGCAGCCATTGGACAGGGGAGGCCCGAGATACGCAGTATTTT.

The rearrangement links TRBV7-2 to TRBJ2-2, with 13 bases matching TRBD2. This CDR3 has 16 residues. Germline V gene sequence: CDR1 SGHTA, CDR2 FQGNSA. V trimming: 4 bases; J trimming: 7 bases; junction bases outside the gene matches: 6. The CDR3 nucleotides read TGTGCCAGCAGCTCCCGACTAGCGGGGGGTCACGGGGAGCTGTTTTTT. Its protein is CASSSRLAGGHGELFF.

V usage is TRBV3-1 (or the pseudogene TRBV3-2) and J usage is TRBJ1-3; D may be TRBD1 (5 bases). Germline loops: CDR1 LGHDT, CDR2 YNNKEL (reference sequence). The CDR3 spans 15 residues. V was pared by 8 bases and J by 0 bases, with 14 bases between. The chain's CDR3 is CASRSRGSSGNTIYF. As DNA, the CDR3 is TGTGCCAGCCGATCCCGGGGGTCCTCTGGAAACACCATATATTTT.

This clone has just one count. The chain is built from TRBV24-1 and TRBJ1-2; TRBD1 agrees at 7 bases. The CDR3 is 15 residues long. Germline V gives CDR1 KGHDR, CDR2 SFDVKD. V lost 9 bases and J lost 5; bases outside the gene matches: 14. The CDR3 coding sequence is TGTGCCACCGGATCAAGGGGGCTCCCCCCTTATGGCTACACCTTC. Its translation: CATGSRGLPPYGYTF.

The chain combines TRBV6-5 with TRBJ2-2, with D possibly matching TRBD2 (5 bases). V lost 5 bases, J lost 4 bases, and 14 bases lay in between. Germline V gene data show CDR1 as MNHEY and CDR2 as SVGAGI. The CDR3 loop spans 15 amino acids. CDR3 loop: CASSLTGWITGELFF. CDR3 in DNA: TGTGCCAGCAGTCTGACGGGGTGGATCACCGGGGAGCTGTTTTTT.

The chain links TRBV3-1 (or the pseudogene TRBV3-2) to TRBJ2-7; maybe TRBD2 (6 bases). CDR3 size: 13 residues. V dropped 2 bases and J dropped 7 bases, with 12 bases sitting between them. From germline, CDR1 is LGHDT and CDR2 YNNKEL (reference sequence). CDR3 DNA: TGTGCCAGCAGCCAATTCAGGGCGGGGGAGCAGTACTTC. This gives the protein CASSQFRAGEQYF.

The chain couples TRBV5-1 to TRBJ2-2; a possible D gene is TRBD1 (5 bases). Trimming pared 2 bases from V and 0 bases from J, leaving 8 bases between. The germline V gene encodes CDR1 SGHRS and CDR2 YFSETQ. The CDR3 sequence is 15 residues long. The CDR3 DNA reads TGCGCCAGCAGCTTACAGGCTTCGAACACCGGGGAGCTGTTTTTT. It is translated as CASSLQASNTGELFF.

This chain joins TRBV29-1 and TRBJ2-3, with D perhaps TRBD2 (6 bases). This CDR3 region has 11 residues. V lost 6 bases, J lost 4 bases, and 8 bases lay in between. CDR1 and CDR2 (germline): SQVTM, ANQGSEA. The CDR3 sequence: CSVGGPDTQYF. For the CDR3, the DNA is TGCAGCGTGGGAGGCCCAGATACGCAGTATTTT.

This chain joins TRBV5-4 and TRBJ2-7; a weak D match, TRBD1 (5 bases). Trimming took 5 bases from V and 6 from J, leaving 21 bases between them. The CDR3 consists of 15 residues. Per the germline V gene, CDR1 is SGHNT and CDR2 is YYREEE (reference sequence). The CDR3 sequence is CASRPRNVGRGEQYF. The CDR3, as DNA: TGTGCCAGCAGACCAAGAAATGTGGGTAGGGGCGAGCAGTACTTC.

The rearrangement uses TRBV7-9 and TRBJ1-3, with TRBD1 identical over 7 bases. The CDR3 covers 15 residues. CDR1 SEHNR and CDR2 FQNEAQ come from the germline V gene (reference sequence). Trimming cost V 3 bases and J 4 bases; bases outside gene matches: 6. CDR3 loop: CASSFTGDGGNTIYF. The DNA for the CDR3 is TGTGCCAGCAGCTTTACAGGGGACGGAGGAAACACCATATATTTT. The variable domain in full, with the rest retrieved from reference TRBV7-9 and TRBJ1-3, is DTGVSQNPRHKITKRGQNVTFRCDPISEHNRLYWYRQTLGQGPEFLTYFQNEAQLEKSRLLSDRFSAERPKGSFSTLEIQRTEQGDSAMYLCASSFTGDGGNTIYFGEGSWLTVV.

The chain joins TRBV30 to TRBJ2-7, with 7 nucleotides matching TRBD1. The germline gives CDR1 GTSNPN, CDR2 SVGIG (reference sequence). This CDR3 is built from 13 residues. V gave up 2 bases and J gave up 2 bases; unmatched junction bases: 3. DNA of the CDR3: TGTGCCTGGAGTACGGGACAGACCTACGAGCAGTACTTC. This encodes CAWSTGQTYEQYF.

This chain connects TRBV19 to TRBJ1-1; possible D gene TRBD1, 6 bases. This CDR3 contains 13 residues. Trimming cost V 3 bases and J 3 bases, with 8 bases left between them. Germline CDR1 is LNHDA and CDR2 is SQIVND (reference sequence). CDR3 loop: CASSMKGDTEAFF. As DNA, the CDR3 is TGTGCCAGTAGTATGAAGGGGGACACTGAAGCTTTCTTT.

This chain uses TRBV11-3 with TRBJ2-3, with 12 positions matching TRBD1. This CDR3 comprises 17 residues. Losses at the gene ends were 5 bases for V and 6 bases for J; bases not matched to a gene: 12. The germline V gene encodes CDR1 SGHNT and CDR2 YENEEA. The CDR3 region is CASSRDRGLAGADTQYF. The CDR3 bases are TGTGCCAGCAGCCGGGACAGGGGGCTAGCGGGAGCCGATACGCAGTATTTT.

The chain is built from TRBV9 and TRBJ2-1; D may be TRBD2 (7 bases). The CDR3 extends over 15 amino acids. The V end lost 0 bases, the J end lost 3 bases, and 10 bases lay between the germline ends. Germline values: CDR1 SGDLS, CDR2 YYNGEE. In DNA, the CDR3 is TGTGCCAGCAGCGTAGCGGGGGGCCGCTACAATGAGCAGTTCTTC. Its translation: CASSVAGGRYNEQFF.

This clone was counted only a few times. The chain carries TRBV19 and TRBJ1-2; D is unresolved. Trimming took off 4 bases at V and 4 bases at J, with 13 bases between the two ends. The CDR3 consists of 14 residues. The germline V gene has CDR1 LNHDA and CDR2 SQIVND (reference sequence). The CDR3 DNA follows: TGTGCCAGTAGTAGACAACAAAGTCCCTATGGCTACACCTTC. Translation gives CASSRQQSPYGYTF.

The rearrangement uses TRBV27 and TRBJ2-1; 8 nucleotides align to TRBD2. The trim removed 6 bases at V and 0 bases at J, leaving 10 bases unmatched. Germline V gene sequence: CDR1 MNHEY, CDR2 SMNVEV (reference sequence). CDR3 size: 17 residues. The DNA for the CDR3 is TGTGCCAGCAGACGCCCTGGCGGGGGGAGCTCCTACAATGAGCAGTTCTTC. Its translation is CASRRPGGGSSYNEQFF.

The CDR3 DNA is TGTGCCAGCAAACCAGGGGGGTCAATCGAGCAGTACTTC. It specifies CASKPGGSIEQYF. The chain employs TRBV19 and TRBJ2-7, with D perhaps TRBD1 (7 bases). V lost 9 bases to trimming and J lost 6 bases, with 18 bases between them. There are 13 residues in the CDR3. Germline V gene sequence: CDR1 LNHDA, CDR2 SQIVND (reference sequence).

The rearrangement joins TRBV7-2 to TRBJ2-4; a weak D match, TRBD2 (7 bases). Germline assignment: CDR1 SGHTA and CDR2 FQGNSA. V was cut by 5 bases and J by 6 bases, with 20 bases left in between. The CDR3 sequence is 16 residues long. The CDR3 coding sequence is TGTGCCAGCAGCCCCCGCTGGGGGGGGCTGGGAAACATTCAGTACTTC. Protein sequence: CASSPRWGGLGNIQYF.

This clone was observed a handful of times. The V gene is TRBV7-2, the J gene TRBJ1-6, with 7 bases fitting TRBD1. The CDR3 totals 14 residues. The germline V gene encodes CDR1 SGHTA and CDR2 FQGNSA. V gave up 0 bases and J gave up 10 bases; unmatched junction bases: 3. The CDR3 loop reads CASSLATGNSPLHF. The DNA for the CDR3 is TGTGCCAGCAGCTTAGCGACAGGGAACTCACCCCTCCACTTT. Together with reference TRBV7-2 and TRBJ1-6, the CDR3 gives the full variable domain: GAGVSQSPSNKVTEKGKDVELRCDPISGHTALYWYRQSLGQGLEFLIYFQGNSAPDKSGLPSDRFSAERTGGSVSTLTIQRTQQEDSAVYLCASSLATGNSPLHFGNGTRLTVT.

This rearrangement joins TRBV7-2 to TRBJ1-5; the D gene is possibly TRBD1 (5 bases). This CDR3 comprises 14 residues. The ends were cut back, 5 bases at V and 4 bases at J, with 12 bases in the middle. Looked up from germline, CDR1 is SGHTA and CDR2 is FQGNSA. The CDR3 protein is CASSPPNRNQPQHF. CDR3 nucleotides: TGTGCCAGCAGCCCGCCAAACAGGAATCAGCCCCAGCATTTT.